The rows below give T cell receptor beta chains drawn from one sample of a study of OX40 agonist ivuxolimab in advanced cancers. The data were produced by immunoSEQ multiplex PCR, yet TCRdb's version contains in-frame clones alone and is incomplete. The sample contains 70,000 or so clones, roughly 90% of which appear only once. The sample consisted of CD4+ or CD8+ T cells sorted from blood, taken in a trial of the OX40 agonist ivuxolimab. All receptors come from an adult with an advanced solid tumor such as melanoma, head and neck, liver or kidney cancer. The CDR3 runs from the conserved cysteine through the conserved F or W.

TRBV19	TRBJ1-5	CASSIGMYSNQPQHF
TRBV2	TRBJ1-5	CASSGYSNQPQHF
TRBV10-2	TRBJ2-7	CASSEVGEQYF
TRBV6-1	TRBJ2-2	CASTGLAGPGELFF
TRBV6-5	TRBJ2-1	CASSYGTSGYNEQFF
TRBV11-3	TRBJ2-3	CASSARGTGGADTQYF
TRBV20-1	TRBJ2-1	CSAVGMDEQFF
TRBV11-3	TRBJ2-7	CASSLAPPGAYEQYF
TRBV14	TRBJ2-1	CASSQDSVYEQFF
TRBV7-2	TRBJ2-5	CASSQGQGGQTQYF
TRBV7-9	TRBJ2-4	CASSLLSKNIQYF
TRBV6-1	TRBJ2-1	CASRIAGTVYNEQFF
TRBV29-1	TRBJ2-7	CSAGTSIYEQYF
TRBV2	TRBJ2-2	CASSEQQGSSTGELFF
TRBV27	TRBJ2-3	CASSLLSPGHTAGDTQYF
TRBV19	TRBJ2-3	CASSIVPGAYTDTQYF
TRBV5-1	TRBJ1-4	CASTSSVMGTKNEKLFF
TRBV4-1	TRBJ2-7	CASSQLKYEQYF
TRBV6-6	TRBJ2-2	CASSYAGANTGELFF
TRBV19	TRBJ1-1	CASTEGFVNTEAFF
TRBV11-2	TRBJ2-1	CASTLSRSSGHNEQFF
TRBV2	TRBJ2-7	CASSTGQSYEQYF
TRBV5-8	TRBJ2-1	CASSSNRRQFF
TRBV9	TRBJ2-1	CASSAYTSGALRSSYNEQFF
TRBV18	TRBJ2-7	CASSPQGRLPYEQYF
TRBV5-1	TRBJ2-1	CASSLDIEQFF
TRBV11-2	TRBJ2-3	CASSYNPSGRSTDTQYF
TRBV2	TRBJ1-5	CASSTDQGNQPQHF
TRBV29-1	TRBJ1-2	CSVETGQGVVGYTF
TRBV7-9	TRBJ2-7	CASSLGSGGGYEQYF
TRBV6-1	TRBJ1-1	CASRQRGGTEAFF
TRBV28	TRBJ2-6	CASSFSTGVGANVLTF
TRBV6-4	TRBJ2-1	CASSAHVTNPYNEQFF
TRBV13	TRBJ2-3	CASSLAREGQTDTQYF
TRBV5-1	TRBJ1-2	CASSFGQGGYGYTF
TRBV12-5	TRBJ1-4	CASGLGTGITNEKLFF
TRBV29-1	TRBJ2-1	CSVDSGPYNEQFF
TRBV30	TRBJ1-1	CAWSADSRNTEAFF
TRBV5-6	TRBJ1-5	CASSSSLNRAFNQPQHF
TRBV9	TRBJ2-3	CASSARLAGTDTQYF
TRBV5-1	TRBJ2-7	CASSLDPAFSYEQYF